One T cell receptor (beta chain) is described in this entry. What it binds is not known. TCRdb fed the multiplex PCR reads into MiXCR, producing one record per CDR3 protein. The data contain approximately 130,000 distinct CDR3 sequences, around 20% of them singletons. The data stem from a study of breast tumors, draining lymph nodes, adjacent tissues. Whole-study results and caveats: Data only fit, rather than demonstrated, lymph node origin of most tumor T cells.

The V gene lost 0 bases and the J gene lost 2 bases, with 0 bases spanning the gap. This CDR3 spans 13 amino acids. Germline V gene lookup returns CDR1 SGDLS and CDR2 YYNGEE. The lymph nodes were axillary draining lymph nodes from breast cancer patients. This chain joins TRBV9 and TRBJ2-6; unclear D gene. Sequencing was carried out using axillary lymph node tissue. This receptor was identified in a female donor with breast cancer. Some clones in this sample may be carry-over from other donors' samples. For the CDR3, the DNA is TGTGCCAGCAGCGTAGCTGGGGCCAACGTCCTGACTTTC. Translated: CASSVAGANVLTF.